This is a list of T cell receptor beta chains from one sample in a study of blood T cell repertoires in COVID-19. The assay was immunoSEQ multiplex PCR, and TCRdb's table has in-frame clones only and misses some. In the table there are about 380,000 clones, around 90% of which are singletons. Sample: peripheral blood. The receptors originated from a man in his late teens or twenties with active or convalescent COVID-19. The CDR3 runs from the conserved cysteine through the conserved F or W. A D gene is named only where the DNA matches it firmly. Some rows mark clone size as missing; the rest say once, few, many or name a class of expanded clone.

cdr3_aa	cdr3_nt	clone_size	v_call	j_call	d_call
CASVREGNTEAFF	TGTGCCAGCGTCAGGGAAGGGAACACTGAAGCTTTCTTT	few	TRBV12-3/TRBV12-4	TRBJ1-1	NA
CASSEALLREGRSEQYF	TGTGCCAGCAGTGAAGCGCTTTTGAGGGAGGGCCGTAGCGAGCAGTACTTC	NA	TRBV2	TRBJ2-7	TRBD2
CASSRHRLEGNQPQHF	TGCGCCAGCAGCCGCCACCGGTTGGAGGGCAATCAGCCCCAGCATTTT	NA	TRBV4-3	TRBJ1-5	NA
CASSLDSGALFGEQYF	TGTGCCAGCAGCTTAGATTCAGGGGCCCTTTTTGGAGAGCAGTACTTC	NA	TRBV7-2	TRBJ2-7	NA
CASTSNQGGEETQYF	TGTGCCAGCACCTCGAACCAAGGCGGGGAAGAGACCCAGTACTTC	NA	TRBV5-8	TRBJ2-5	NA
CASSQGTGGVSDTEAFF	TGTGCCAGCAGCCAAGGGACAGGGGGCGTTTCGGACACTGAAGCTTTCTTT	NA	TRBV6-2/TRBV6-3	TRBJ1-1	TRBD1
CASSDRSGVGYTF	TGTGCCAGCAGTGATCGGTCAGGGGTCGGCTACACCTTC	NA	TRBV6-1	TRBJ1-2	NA
CASRKQGAGNTIYF	TGTGCCAGCAGGAAACAGGGGGCTGGAAACACCATATATTTT	NA	TRBV27	TRBJ1-3	TRBD1
CASSLDSYGYTF	TGTGCCAGCAGCCTCGACAGCTATGGCTACACCTTC	once	TRBV5-4	TRBJ1-2	NA
CASSRTGNYGYTF	TGTGCCAGCAGTAGGACAGGGAACTATGGCTACACCTTC	NA	TRBV28	TRBJ1-2	TRBD1
CASKTGGTYEQYF	TGTGCCAGCAAAACGGGAGGGACCTACGAGCAGTACTTC	NA	TRBV28	TRBJ2-7	TRBD2
CASSIDDRGNTEAFF	TGTGCCAGTAGTATAGATGACAGGGGCAACACTGAAGCTTTCTTT	NA	TRBV19	TRBJ1-1	TRBD1
CATSGADSNQPQHF	TGTGCCACCAGTGGGGCAGATAGCAATCAGCCCCAGCATTTT	NA	TRBV24-1	TRBJ1-5	NA
CASSPGHSGGTDTQYF	TGTGCCAGCTCACCAGGCCACTCCGGGGGCACAGATACGCAGTATTTT	NA	TRBV18	TRBJ2-3	NA